This T cell receptor (beta chain) was recorded in a study of vaccination and CD4 T cells after COVID-19. Study in general: Participants received two doses of either BNT162b2 or mRNA-1273 vaccine. The post-vaccine samples came a median around 75 days after dose two (range 14 to 241).

In the case of this clonotype: The antigen remains undetermined.

Treatment specified: roughly 11-day PBMC culture with coronavirus spike peptide pools or control peptides (ViraFEST assay). Cultures of PBMCs, roughly 2.1 million per well, were set up with about 10 IU/ml IL-2 and 10 ug/ml peptide pools. The V gene end was trimmed by 2 bases and the J gene end by 4 bases; junction bases not matched to a gene: 10. This CDR3 region has 18 residues. Germline V lookup: CDR1 SGHTA, CDR2 FQGTGA. Scientists ran DNA taken from cultured CD4+ T cells through the Oncomine TCR Beta short-read assay for sequencing. Using its own MiXCR run on the PCR reads, TCRdb lists one record per CDR3 protein. This table holds roughly 13,000 distinct CDR3 sequences, under 75% found once.

What was sequenced was CD4+ T cells from blood, cultured in vitro. This TCR was sampled from a human donor who had recovered from COVID-19. The V and J genes are TRBV7-3 and TRBJ2-1; TRBD1 agrees at 11 bases. Here the CDR3 reads CASSLGQGASSGYNEQFF. In DNA form, the CDR3 reads TGTGCCAGCAGCTTAGGACAGGGGGCATCTAGCGGTTACAATGAGCAGTTCTTC.